This T cell receptor (beta chain) was sequenced for a study of blood T cell repertoires in COVID-19. The overall study: T cells, B-cell-depleted T cells, or PBMCs provided the cDNA or gDNA that served as material.

Authors' analysis steps: Estimation of nucleated cell counts was performed using reference gene primer amplification. Only in-frame clones appear in the TCRdb table, and some are missing; sequencing was by immunoSEQ multiplex PCR. Clone size and the V and J calls come from that table; the DNA yielded D and trimming. This sample has about 400,000 clones, with 88% found just once. Those who participated ranged in age from 18 to 89 years and resided in about two dozen US areas. Participants' reported clinical history set cohort assignment. This clone appeared once. The TCR comes from a woman aged 40 to 55 with acute COVID-19. The sequenced sample was PBMCs or T cells enriched from blood (not recorded which).

The CDR3 is CASSRQIAKNIQYF. The CDR3 bases are TGTGCCAGCAGCCGACAGATAGCCAAAAACATTCAGTACTTC. V gene TRBV2 combines with J gene TRBJ2-4, with D possibly TRBD1 on 5 matching bases. V lost 6 bases, J lost 0 bases, and 9 bases lay in between. The CDR3 sequence is 14 residues long. Germline loops: CDR1 SNHLY, CDR2 FYNNEI.